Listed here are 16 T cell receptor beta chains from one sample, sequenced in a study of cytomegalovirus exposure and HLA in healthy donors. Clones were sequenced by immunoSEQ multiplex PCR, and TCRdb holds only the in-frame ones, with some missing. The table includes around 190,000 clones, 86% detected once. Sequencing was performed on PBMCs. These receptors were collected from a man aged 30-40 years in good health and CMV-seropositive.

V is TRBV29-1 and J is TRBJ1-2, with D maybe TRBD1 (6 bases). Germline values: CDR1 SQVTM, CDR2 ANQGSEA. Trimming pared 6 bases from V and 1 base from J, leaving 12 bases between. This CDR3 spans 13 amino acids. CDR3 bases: TGCAGCGTCGCCAGACAGGATAACTATGGCTACACCTTC. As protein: CSVARQDNYGYTF.

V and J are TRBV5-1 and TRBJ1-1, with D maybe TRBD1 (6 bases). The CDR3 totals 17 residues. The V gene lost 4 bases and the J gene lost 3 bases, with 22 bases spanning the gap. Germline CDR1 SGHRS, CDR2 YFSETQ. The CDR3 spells CASSPLGGGGLYTEAFF. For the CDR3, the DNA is TGCGCCAGCAGCCCCCTGGGTGGGGGCGGCCTTTACACTGAAGCTTTCTTT.

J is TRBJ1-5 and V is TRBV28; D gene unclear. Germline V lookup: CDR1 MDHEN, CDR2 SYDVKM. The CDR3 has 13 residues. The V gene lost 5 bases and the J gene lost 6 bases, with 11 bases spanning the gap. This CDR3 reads CASSALPGQPQHF. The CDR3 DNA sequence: TGTGCCAGCAGTGCCCTACCGGGTCAGCCCCAGCATTTT.

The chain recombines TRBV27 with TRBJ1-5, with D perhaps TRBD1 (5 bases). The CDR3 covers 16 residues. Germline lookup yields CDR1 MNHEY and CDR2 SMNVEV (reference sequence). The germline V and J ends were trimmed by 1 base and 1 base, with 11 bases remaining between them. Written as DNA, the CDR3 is TGTGCCAGCAGTTTATTGGGGGTCTCCAGCAATCAGCCCCAGCATTTT. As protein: CASSLLGVSSNQPQHF.

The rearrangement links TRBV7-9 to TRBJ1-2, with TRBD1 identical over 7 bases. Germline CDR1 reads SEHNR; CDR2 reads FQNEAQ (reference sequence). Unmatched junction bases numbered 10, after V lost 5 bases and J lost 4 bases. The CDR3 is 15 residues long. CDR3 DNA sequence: TGTGCCAGCAGCCCCCCGCAGGGGGTTGTCTATGGCTACACCTTC. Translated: CASSPPQGVVYGYTF.

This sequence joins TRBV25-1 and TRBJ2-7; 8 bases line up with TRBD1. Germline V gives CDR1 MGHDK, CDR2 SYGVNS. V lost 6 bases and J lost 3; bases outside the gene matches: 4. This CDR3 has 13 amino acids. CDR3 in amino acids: CASRQGANYEQYF. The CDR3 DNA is TGTGCCAGCAGGCAGGGGGCTAACTACGAGCAGTACTTC.

The CDR3 sequence: CATSPPGTFEQYF. The CDR3 coding sequence is TGTGCCACCAGCCCCCCAGGAACATTCGAGCAGTACTTC. The chain joins TRBV15 to TRBJ2-7, with D unresolved. In germline, CDR1 is LNHNV, CDR2 YYDKDF (reference sequence). V was clipped by 5 bases and J by 6 bases, with 14 bases between them. The CDR3 runs 13 residues.

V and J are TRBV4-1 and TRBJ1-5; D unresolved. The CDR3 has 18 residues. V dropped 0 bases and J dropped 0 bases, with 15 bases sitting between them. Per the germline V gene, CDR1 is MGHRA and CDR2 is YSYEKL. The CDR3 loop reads CASSQDWVDQYSNQPQHF. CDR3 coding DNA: TGCGCCAGCAGCCAAGATTGGGTGGATCAGTATAGCAATCAGCCCCAGCATTTT.

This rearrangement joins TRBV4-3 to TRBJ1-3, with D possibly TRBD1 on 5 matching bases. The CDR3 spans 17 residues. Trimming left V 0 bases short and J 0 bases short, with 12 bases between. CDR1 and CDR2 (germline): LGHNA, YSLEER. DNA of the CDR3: TGCGCCAGCAGCCAAGATGGGACGGGGAGCTCTGGAAACACCATATATTTT. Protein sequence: CASSQDGTGSSGNTIYF.

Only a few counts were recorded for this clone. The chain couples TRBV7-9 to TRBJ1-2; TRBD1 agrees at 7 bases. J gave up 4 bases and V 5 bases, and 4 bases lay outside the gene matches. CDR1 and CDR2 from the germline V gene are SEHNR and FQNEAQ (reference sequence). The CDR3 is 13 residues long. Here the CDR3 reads CASSAGQAYGYTF. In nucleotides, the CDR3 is TGTGCCAGCAGCGCAGGACAGGCCTATGGCTACACCTTC.

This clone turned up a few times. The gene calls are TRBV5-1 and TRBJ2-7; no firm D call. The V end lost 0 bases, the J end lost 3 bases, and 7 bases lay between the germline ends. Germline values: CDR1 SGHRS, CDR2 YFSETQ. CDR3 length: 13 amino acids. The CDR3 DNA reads TGCGCCAGCAGCTTGGCCATAGACTACGAGCAGTACTTC. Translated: CASSLAIDYEQYF.

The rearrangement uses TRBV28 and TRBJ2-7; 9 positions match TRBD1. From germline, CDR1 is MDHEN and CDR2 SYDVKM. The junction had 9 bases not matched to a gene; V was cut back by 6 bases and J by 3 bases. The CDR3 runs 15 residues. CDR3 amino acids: CASSPGPGQGYEQYF. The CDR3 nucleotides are TGTGCCAGCAGCCCGGGGCCGGGACAGGGCTACGAGCAGTACTTC.

CDR3 DNA sequence: TGCGCCAGCAGCTTGGGAGCGGGGGCCAGCACAGATACGCAGTATTTT. Protein: CASSLGAGASTDTQYF. The rearrangement uses TRBV5-1 and TRBJ2-3, with TRBD2 matching 8 bases. The V gene's germline CDR1 is SGHRS and CDR2 YFSETQ. J gave up 0 bases and V 0 bases, and 3 bases lay outside the gene matches. The CDR3 contains 16 residues.

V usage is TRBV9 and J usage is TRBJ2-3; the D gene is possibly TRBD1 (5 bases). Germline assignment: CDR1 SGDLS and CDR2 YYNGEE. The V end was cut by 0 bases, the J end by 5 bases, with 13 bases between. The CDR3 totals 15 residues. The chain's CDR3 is CASSVEGLRQDTQYF. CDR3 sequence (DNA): TGTGCCAGCAGCGTAGAGGGGCTTCGTCAAGATACGCAGTATTTT.

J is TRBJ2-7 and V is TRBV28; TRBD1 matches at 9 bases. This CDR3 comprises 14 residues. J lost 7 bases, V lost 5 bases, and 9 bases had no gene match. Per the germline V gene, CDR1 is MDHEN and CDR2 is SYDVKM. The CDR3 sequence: CASSTGGSTREQYF. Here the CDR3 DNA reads TGTGCCAGCAGTACAGGGGGCTCTACGAGGGAGCAGTACTTC.

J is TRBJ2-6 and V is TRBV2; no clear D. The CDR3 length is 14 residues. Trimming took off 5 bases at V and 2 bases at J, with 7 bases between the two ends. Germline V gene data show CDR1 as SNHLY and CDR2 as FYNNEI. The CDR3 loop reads CASSLRTGANVLTF. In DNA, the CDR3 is TGTGCCAGCAGTCTGCGAACTGGGGCCAACGTCCTGACTTTC.